This TCR beta chain was recorded in a study of immune characterization of retroperitoneal liposarcoma. Germline V gives CDR1 SGHTA, CDR2 FQGNSA. The CDR3 runs to 14 residues. TCRdb re-called the PCR reads through MiXCR, storing one row per CDR3 protein. The sample contains around 2,600 distinct CDR3 sequences, under 45% of which appear only once. The rearrangement joins TRBV7-2 to TRBJ2-1, with D perhaps being TRBD1 or TRBD2 (5 bases each). The DNA end lines up better with TRBJ2-7; the J call may be wrong. Material for sequencing was tumor tissue. The receptor comes from a male donor with retroperitoneal liposarcoma. The CDR3 DNA sequence: TGTGCCAGCAGCTTCGGCGGAGGACACTACGAGCAGTACTTC. It codes for CASSFGGGHYEQYF.